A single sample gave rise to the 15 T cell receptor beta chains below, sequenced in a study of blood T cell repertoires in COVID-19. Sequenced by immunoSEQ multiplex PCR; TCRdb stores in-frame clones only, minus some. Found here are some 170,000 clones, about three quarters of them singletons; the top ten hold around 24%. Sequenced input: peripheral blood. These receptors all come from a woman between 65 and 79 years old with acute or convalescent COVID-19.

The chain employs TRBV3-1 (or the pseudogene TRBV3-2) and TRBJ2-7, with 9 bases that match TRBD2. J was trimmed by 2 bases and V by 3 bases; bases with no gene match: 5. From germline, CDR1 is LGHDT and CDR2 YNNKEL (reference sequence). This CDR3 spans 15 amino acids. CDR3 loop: CASSHGLARTYEQYF. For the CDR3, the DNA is TGTGCCAGCAGCCACGGACTAGCGAGAACCTACGAGCAGTACTTC.

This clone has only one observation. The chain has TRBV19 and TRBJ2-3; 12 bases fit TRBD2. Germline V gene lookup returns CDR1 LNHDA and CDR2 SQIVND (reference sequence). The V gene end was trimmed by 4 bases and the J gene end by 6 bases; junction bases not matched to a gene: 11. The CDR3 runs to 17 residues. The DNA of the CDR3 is TGTGCCAGTAGTAGGCCGGGACTAGCGGGTTCGGGGGATACGCAGTATTTT. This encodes CASSRPGLAGSGDTQYF.

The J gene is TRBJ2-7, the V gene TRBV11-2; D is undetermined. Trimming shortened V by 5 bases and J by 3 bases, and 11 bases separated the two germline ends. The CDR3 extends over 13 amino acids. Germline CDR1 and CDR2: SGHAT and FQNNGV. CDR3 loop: CASSVNRVYEQYF. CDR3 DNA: TGTGCCAGCAGCGTCAACCGGGTCTACGAGCAGTACTTC.

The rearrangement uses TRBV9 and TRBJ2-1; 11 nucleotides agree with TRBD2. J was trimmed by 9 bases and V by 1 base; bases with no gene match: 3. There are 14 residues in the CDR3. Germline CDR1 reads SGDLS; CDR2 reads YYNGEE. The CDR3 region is CASSVWTSGFEQFF. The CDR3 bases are TGTGCCAGCAGCGTATGGACTAGCGGGTTTGAGCAGTTCTTC.

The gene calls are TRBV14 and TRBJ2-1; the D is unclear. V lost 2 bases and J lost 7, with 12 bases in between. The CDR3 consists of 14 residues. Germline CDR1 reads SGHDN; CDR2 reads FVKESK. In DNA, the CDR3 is TGTGCCAGCAGCCAAAGAGCCGTATTAAATGAGCAGTTCTTC. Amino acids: CASSQRAVLNEQFF. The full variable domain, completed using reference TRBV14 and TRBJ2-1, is EAGVTQFPSHSVIEKGQTVTLRCDPISGHDNLYWYRRVMGKEIKFLLHFVKESKQDESGMPNNRFLAERTGGTYSTLKVQPAELEDSGVYFCASSQRAVLNEQFFGPGTRLTVL.

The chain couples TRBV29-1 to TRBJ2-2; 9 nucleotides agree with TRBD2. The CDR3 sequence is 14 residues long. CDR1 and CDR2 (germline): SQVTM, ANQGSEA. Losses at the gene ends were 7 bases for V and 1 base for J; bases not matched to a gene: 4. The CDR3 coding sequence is TGCAGCGCCGCAGCGGGAGGGAACACCGGGGAGCTGTTTTTT. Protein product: CSAAAGGNTGELFF.

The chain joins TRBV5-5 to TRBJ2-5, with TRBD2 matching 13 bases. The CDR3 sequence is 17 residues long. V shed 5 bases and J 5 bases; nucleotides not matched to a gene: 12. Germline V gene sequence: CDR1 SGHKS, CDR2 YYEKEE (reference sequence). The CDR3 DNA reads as TGTGCCAGCAGTTCCGGACTAGCGGGAGTTCGTGGGGAGACCCAGTACTTC. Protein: CASSSGLAGVRGETQYF.

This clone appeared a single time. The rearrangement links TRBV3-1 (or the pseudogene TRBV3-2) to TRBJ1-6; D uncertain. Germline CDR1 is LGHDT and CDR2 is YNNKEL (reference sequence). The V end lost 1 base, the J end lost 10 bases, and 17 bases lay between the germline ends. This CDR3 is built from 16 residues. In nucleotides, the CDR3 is TGTGCCAGCAGCCAAGGTGGTTTACGAGGAAGATCACCCCTCCACTTT. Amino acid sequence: CASSQGGLRGRSPLHF.

The CDR3 sequence: CASSYTGRNQPQHF. For the CDR3, the DNA is TGTGCCAGCAGCTACACAGGACGCAATCAGCCCCAGCATTTT. V is TRBV7-9 and J is TRBJ1-5; perhaps TRBD1 as D (5 bases). Trimming left V 4 bases short and J 2 bases short, with 9 bases between. Germline lookup yields CDR1 SEHNR and CDR2 FQNEAQ (reference sequence). The CDR3 has 14 amino acids.

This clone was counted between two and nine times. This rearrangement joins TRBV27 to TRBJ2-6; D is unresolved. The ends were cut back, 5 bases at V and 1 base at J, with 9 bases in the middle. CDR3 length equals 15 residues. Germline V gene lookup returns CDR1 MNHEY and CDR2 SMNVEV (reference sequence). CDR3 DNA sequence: TGTGCCAGCAGTCCACTCTCTTCTGGGGCCAACGTCCTGACTTTC. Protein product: CASSPLSSGANVLTF. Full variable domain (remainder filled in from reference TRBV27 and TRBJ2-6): EAQVTQNPRYLITVTGKKLTVTCSQNMNHEYMSWYRQDPGLGLRQIYYSMNVEVTDKGDVPEGYKVSRKEKRNFPLILESPSPNQTSLYFCASSPLSSGANVLTFGAGSRLTVL.

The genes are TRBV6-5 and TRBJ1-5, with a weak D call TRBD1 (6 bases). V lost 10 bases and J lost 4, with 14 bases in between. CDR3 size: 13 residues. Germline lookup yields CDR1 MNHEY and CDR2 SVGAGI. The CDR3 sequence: CATGTTQNQPQHF. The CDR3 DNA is TGTGCCACCGGGACAACCCAAAATCAGCCCCAGCATTTT.

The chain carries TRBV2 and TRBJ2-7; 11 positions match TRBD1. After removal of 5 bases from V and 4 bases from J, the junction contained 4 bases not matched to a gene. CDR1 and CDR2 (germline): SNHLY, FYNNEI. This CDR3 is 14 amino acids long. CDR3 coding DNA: TGTGCCAGCAGTACCGGGACAGGGGGGTACGAGCAGTACTTC. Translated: CASSTGTGGYEQYF.

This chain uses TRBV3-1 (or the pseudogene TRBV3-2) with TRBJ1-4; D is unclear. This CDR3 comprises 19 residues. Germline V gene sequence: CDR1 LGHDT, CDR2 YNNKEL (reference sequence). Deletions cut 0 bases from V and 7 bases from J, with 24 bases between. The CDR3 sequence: CASSQDLLALRGSGEKLFF. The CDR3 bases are TGTGCCAGCAGCCAAGATTTGTTGGCTTTGAGAGGGTCGGGTGAAAAACTGTTTTTT.

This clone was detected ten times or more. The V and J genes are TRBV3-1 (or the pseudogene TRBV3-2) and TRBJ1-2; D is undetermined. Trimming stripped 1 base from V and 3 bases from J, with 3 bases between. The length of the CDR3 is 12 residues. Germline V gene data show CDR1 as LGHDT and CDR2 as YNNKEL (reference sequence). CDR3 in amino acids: CASSQGDYGYTF. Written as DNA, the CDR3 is TGTGCCAGCAGCCAAGGCGACTATGGCTACACCTTC.

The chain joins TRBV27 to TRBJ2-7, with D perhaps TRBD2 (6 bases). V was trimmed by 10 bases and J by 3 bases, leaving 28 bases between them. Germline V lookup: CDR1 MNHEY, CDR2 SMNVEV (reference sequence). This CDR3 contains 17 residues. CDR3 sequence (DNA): TGTGCCACCCTCCGTTTCTTTGGAACGGGGGACCACTACGAGCAGTACTTC. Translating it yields CATLRFFGTGDHYEQYF.